These 11 T cell receptor beta chains originate from one sample sequenced in a study of CD8+ T cells in alopecia areata. Described treatment: oral pan-JAK inhibitor, 5-10 mg twice daily. RNA extraction was followed by reverse transcription into cDNA, which acted as the sequencing template. The assay was immunoSEQ multiplex PCR, and TCRdb's table has in-frame clones only and misses some. Of 200,000 to 250,000 clones in the sample, roughly two fifths were seen once. The sample in question was CD4+ T cells sorted from blood, obtained between weeks 30 and 35, from a patient treated with tofacitinib. The receptor source for this set is a human donor with alopecia areata.

The chain couples TRBV7-2 to TRBJ1-4, with a tentative D call TRBD1 (6 bases). Germline assignment: CDR1 SGHTA and CDR2 FQGNSA. With 1 base removed from V and 7 bases from J, the gap between germline ends came to 10 bases. This CDR3 is 14 amino acids long. CDR3 in amino acids: CASSLGQGIEKLFF. The CDR3, as DNA: TGTGCCAGCAGCTTAGGCCAGGGGATTGAAAAACTGTTTTTT.

The chain has TRBV9 and TRBJ1-6; D not certain. V dropped 4 bases and J dropped 7 bases, with 12 bases sitting between them. The CDR3 is made up of 14 amino acids. Germline V lookup: CDR1 SGDLS, CDR2 YYNGEE. CDR3 protein: CASSSVPENSPLHF. The CDR3 region has the DNA TGTGCCAGCAGCTCAGTACCCGAAAATTCACCCCTCCACTTT.

The sample holds many counts of this clone. The J gene is TRBJ2-1, the V gene TRBV18; TRBD2 aligns across 10 bases. The CDR3 totals 15 residues. Germline trimming cut 6 bases from V and 6 bases from J; bases unmatched to any gene: 8. Germline-derived CDR1 and CDR2 are KGHSH and LQKENI. The CDR3 loop reads CASSRAGGPSNEQFF. The CDR3 DNA reads TGTGCCAGCTCTAGAGCGGGGGGGCCTTCCAATGAGCAGTTCTTC.

This clone showed up just a few times. This chain connects TRBV28 to TRBJ2-7; D tentatively reads TRBD1 or TRBD2 (5 bases each). Germline V lookup: CDR1 MDHEN, CDR2 SYDVKM. The V end lost 5 bases, the J end lost 5 bases, and 19 bases lay between the germline ends. The CDR3 runs to 15 residues. The CDR3 loop reads CASSPRDPRGDEQYF. The CDR3 DNA sequence: TGTGCCAGCAGTCCCCGGGACCCGCGAGGCGACGAGCAGTACTTC.

As to this clone: One end of the junction is discordant with germline, which a read error may explain. The chain joins TRBV5-4 to TRBJ1-2, with 9 bases that match TRBD1. Germline CDR1 SGHNT, CDR2 YYREEE (reference sequence). The CDR3 consists of 15 residues. The CDR3 here is CASSANGQGRPGDTF. Here the CDR3 DNA reads TGTGCCAGCAGCGCAAATGGACAGGGGAGGCCTGGCGACACCTTC.

In this sample, this clone turned up a few times. The J gene is TRBJ1-5, the V gene TRBV19; possibly TRBD1 for D (5 bases). There are 12 residues in the CDR3. CDR1 LNHDA and CDR2 SQIVND come from the germline V gene (reference sequence). V dropped 5 bases and J dropped 9 bases, with 11 bases sitting between them. Here the CDR3 DNA reads TGTGCCAGTAGTCCGGACACGAGGCCCCAGCATTTT. Its translation is CASSPDTRPQHF.

This chain connects TRBV5-1 to TRBJ1-1; no firm D call. Germline V gives CDR1 SGHRS, CDR2 YFSETQ. This CDR3 spans 15 amino acids. The V gene lost 3 bases and the J gene lost 2 bases, with 14 bases spanning the gap. The CDR3 spells CASSYSGQGNTEAFF. CDR3 DNA: TGCGCCAGCAGCTATTCTGGGCAAGGTAACACTGAAGCTTTCTTT.

V usage is TRBV6-1 and J usage is TRBJ2-3, with 7 bases fitting TRBD1. The CDR3 is 13 amino acids. V dropped 2 bases and J dropped 4; count of bases not matched to a gene: 0. Germline CDR1 and CDR2: MNHNS and SASEGT. The CDR3 reads CASSEQGADTQYF. As DNA, the CDR3 is TGTGCCAGCAGTGAACAGGGGGCAGATACGCAGTATTTT.

J is TRBJ2-7 and V is TRBV7-9, with D perhaps being TRBD1 or TRBD2 (5 bases each). With 5 bases removed from V and 5 bases from J, the gap between germline ends came to 16 bases. Germline CDR1 is SEHNR and CDR2 is FQNEAQ (reference sequence). This CDR3 region has 14 residues. The CDR3 coding sequence is TGTGCCAGCAGCGTGATCGTGAGGGGTGACGAGCAGTACTTC. Its translation: CASSVIVRGDEQYF.

This clone has more than one count but fewer than ten. J is TRBJ2-7 and V is TRBV11-2; 8 nucleotides match TRBD1. With V trimmed by 3 bases and J by 2 bases, 3 bases remained unmatched. Germline CDR1 is SGHAT and CDR2 is FQNNGV. The CDR3 covers 14 residues. In DNA, the CDR3 is TGTGCCAGCAGCTTTCAGGGGGCCCCCTACGAGCAGTACTTC. This gives the protein CASSFQGAPYEQYF. Looking up the rest from reference TRBV11-2 and TRBJ2-7 gives the full variable domain: EAGVAQSPRYKIIEKRQSVAFWCNPISGHATLYWYQQILGQGPKLLIQFQNNGVVDDSQLPKDRFSAERLKGVDSTLKIQPAKLEDSAVYLCASSFQGAPYEQYFGPGTRLTVT.

The table lists this clone with a few counts. The chain links TRBV7-9 to TRBJ1-4, with D possibly being TRBD1 (6 bases). The CDR3 has 13 residues. Germline CDR1 is SEHNR and CDR2 is FQNEAQ (reference sequence). Trimming cost V 1 base and J 8 bases, with 8 bases left between them. The CDR3 coding sequence is TGTGCCAGCAGCTTAGACAGGGAAGAAAAACTGTTTTTT. This encodes CASSLDREEKLFF.